This T cell receptor (beta chain) was found in a study of CD8 T cells in ankylosing spondylitis. The CDR3 is made up of 14 amino acids. V was pared by 6 bases and J by 0 bases, with 11 bases between. TCRdb ran MiXCR on the 5' RACE reads and lists one entry per CDR3 protein. The sample lists 340,000 or so distinct CDR3 sequences; over 12% were seen once. General study results and limits: Past research had described some motif variants in reactive arthritis synovial fluid and blood.

This clonotype was observed a handful of times. As yet, its antigen is unknown. Sample: blood, either unsorted or a sorted T cell fraction (not recorded which). The chain has TRBV12-3 or TRBV12-4 and TRBJ1-2; possible D gene TRBD1, 5 bases. This TCR derives from a male donor with ankylosing spondylitis or in good health (not recorded which). The CDR3 DNA reads as TGTGCCAGCAGCCGGACACAACCTAACTATGGCTACACCTTC. Translation: CASSRTQPNYGYTF.